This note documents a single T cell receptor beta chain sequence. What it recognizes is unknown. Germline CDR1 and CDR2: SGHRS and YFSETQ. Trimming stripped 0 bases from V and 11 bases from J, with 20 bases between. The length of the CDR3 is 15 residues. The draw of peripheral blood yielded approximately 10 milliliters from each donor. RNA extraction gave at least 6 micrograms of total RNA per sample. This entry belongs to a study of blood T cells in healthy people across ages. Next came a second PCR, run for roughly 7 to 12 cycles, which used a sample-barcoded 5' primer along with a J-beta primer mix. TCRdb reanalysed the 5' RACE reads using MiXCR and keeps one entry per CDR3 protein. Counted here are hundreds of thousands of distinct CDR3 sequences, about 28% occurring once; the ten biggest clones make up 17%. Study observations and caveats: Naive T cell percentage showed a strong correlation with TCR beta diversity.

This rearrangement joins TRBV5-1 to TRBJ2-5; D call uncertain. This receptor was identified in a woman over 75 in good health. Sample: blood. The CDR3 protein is CASSLDWGGGYKQYF. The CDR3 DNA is TGCGCCAGCAGCTTGGACTGGGGTGGTGGGTACAAGCAGTACTTC.